The sequence of this TCR beta chain was determined in a study of blood T cells in healthy people across ages (dated by TCRdb to the mid-2010s). Notes on the research overall: In model experiments, roughly one uniquely barcoded TCR beta cDNA molecule per two T cells was captured by template switching. Four age groups were formed from the donors: young (average about 16 years), middle-aged (roughly 38), aged (62) and long-lived (about 80). Using deep sequencing normalized with unique cDNA molecular identifiers, the study measured how TCR beta repertoire diversity changes with age. To avoid experimental bias, donors of different ages were distributed randomly across sequencing lanes. The study analyzed two additional independent replicas of 1 million unique cDNA reads from the same blood draw for two donors, one aged 18 to 30 and one aged 80 or older. On the study overall, not on this receptor specifically: There was a strong correlation between observed TCR beta diversity and the percentage of naive T cells measured by flow cytometry. Compared with the aged group, the long-lived group had more naive CD4+ T cells, fewer expanded clones and increased TCR diversity, suggesting age selection. Estimates of total diversity based on one million sequenced T cells were regarded as lower bounds and as underestimates. As age increased, observed TCR beta diversity per million T cells dropped in a roughly linear way, and a significant reduction was already evident by age roughly 36. Donor CMV infection status was unknown, potentially confounding age-related changes in expanded clonotypes. Bulk unsorted PBMC profiling prevented conclusive comparison of naive and antigen-experienced compartments.

As regards this clonotype: Its antigen is unknown. No quality values exist for individual bases; no much larger clone is one base distant.

Donors were 39 systemically healthy Caucasian individuals from Russia aged roughly 6 to 95 years. Roughly 9 milliliters of peripheral blood were drawn from each donor into EDTA-treated Vacutainer tubes. Ficoll-Paque density-gradient centrifugation was used to isolate PBMCs, with at least 7 million per sample. Trizol reagent was used to extract total RNA from the PBMCs, yielding at least 6 micrograms per sample. For every donor, an aliquot of PBMCs went through flow cytometry to measure the percentages of naive CD45RAhigh/CD27high T cells. The CDR3 starts with the cysteine, ends with the phenylalanine, and has 15 residues. Solely the CDR3 DNA is kept, with 45 bases framed from the first base. Here V drops 0 bases and J drops 8 bases, and the junction holds 6 bases not matched to any gene. CDR1 and CDR2, per the germline V gene (reference sequence), are LGHDT and YNNKEL. The library was built by means of 5' RACE. The run used an Illumina HiSeq 2500. A second 7 to 11 cycle PCR used a sample-barcoded 5' primer and a J-beta primer mix. A unique molecular identifier was introduced onto each TCR beta cDNA molecule by a template-switch 5' adaptor carrying 12 random nucleotides. At least 2.5 million CDR3-containing paired-end reads were obtained from each sample. The Mint cDNA synthesis kit, primed by a TRBC-specific oligonucleotide, was used to synthesize first-strand cDNA from all RNA. Following uracil-DNA glycosylase treatment, a first 18-cycle PCR with universal primers M1SS and BC2_uni_R was performed on all cDNA. The study's own analysis went as follows. For normalization, 1 million high-quality reads, each with a distinct molecular identifier, were randomly selected from each sample. Instead of being binned into consensus sequences, reads that shared molecular identifiers were thrown out. CDR3 identification, clonotype clustering and error correction used MiTCR with a Q25 quality threshold and the strictest error-elimination algorithm. A nonparametric unseen species model with Euler transformation was used to estimate a lower bound on total TCR beta diversity. TCRdb itself trimmed the public reads at Q25 with fastp, ran MiXCR and retained productive beta chains. CDR3 protein sequences are deduplicated, and each keeps its most common genes and DNA. The V and J calls follow TCRdb's processing rather than the paper's. A total of about 1.6 million distinct CDR3 sequences appear in this sample, about 32% of them only once. Roughly 10% of the sample comes from the top ten.

The clonotype was recovered from a woman in her 30s in good health. The chain was built from TRBV3-1 and TRBJ1-2; 10 nucleotides in the junction match TRBD1. Sequenced sample: blood. At the DNA level, the sequence is TGTGCCAGCAGCCAAGATAGACAGGGGGCATGGGGCTACACCTTC. Its translation reads: CASSQDRQGAWGYTF.